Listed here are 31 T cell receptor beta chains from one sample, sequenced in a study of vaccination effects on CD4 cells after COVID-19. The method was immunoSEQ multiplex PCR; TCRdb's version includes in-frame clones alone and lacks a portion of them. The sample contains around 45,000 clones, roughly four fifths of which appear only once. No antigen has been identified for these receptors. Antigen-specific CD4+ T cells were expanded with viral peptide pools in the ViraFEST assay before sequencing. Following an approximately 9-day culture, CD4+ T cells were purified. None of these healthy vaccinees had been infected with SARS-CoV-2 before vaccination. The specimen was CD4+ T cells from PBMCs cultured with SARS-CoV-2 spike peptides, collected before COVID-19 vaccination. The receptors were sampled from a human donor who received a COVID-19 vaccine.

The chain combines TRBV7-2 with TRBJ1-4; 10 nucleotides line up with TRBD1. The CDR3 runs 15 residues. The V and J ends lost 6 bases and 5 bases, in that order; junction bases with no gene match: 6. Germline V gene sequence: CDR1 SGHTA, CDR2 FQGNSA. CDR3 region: CASSRQGAPNEKLFF. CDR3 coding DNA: TGTGCCAGCAGTCGACAGGGGGCCCCGAATGAAAAACTGTTTTTT.

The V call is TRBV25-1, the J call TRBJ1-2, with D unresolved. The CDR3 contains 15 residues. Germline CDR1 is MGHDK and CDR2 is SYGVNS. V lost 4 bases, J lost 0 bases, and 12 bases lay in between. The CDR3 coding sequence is TGTGCCAGCAGTGGAGGCAGCGATGCTAACTATGGCTACACCTTC. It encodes CASSGGSDANYGYTF.

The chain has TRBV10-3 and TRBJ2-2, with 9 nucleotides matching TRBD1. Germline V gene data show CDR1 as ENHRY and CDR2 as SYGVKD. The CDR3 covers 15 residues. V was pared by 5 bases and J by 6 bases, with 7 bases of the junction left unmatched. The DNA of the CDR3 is TGTGCCATCAGTCCTGGACAGGGGTTAGCCGGGGAGCTGTTTTTT. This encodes CAISPGQGLAGELFF.

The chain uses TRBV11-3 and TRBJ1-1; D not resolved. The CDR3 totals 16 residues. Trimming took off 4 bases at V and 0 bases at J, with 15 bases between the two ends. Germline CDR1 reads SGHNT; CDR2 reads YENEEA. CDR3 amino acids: CASSSFGGPLNTEAFF. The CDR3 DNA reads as TGTGCCAGCAGCTCTTTCGGCGGACCTTTGAACACTGAAGCTTTCTTT.

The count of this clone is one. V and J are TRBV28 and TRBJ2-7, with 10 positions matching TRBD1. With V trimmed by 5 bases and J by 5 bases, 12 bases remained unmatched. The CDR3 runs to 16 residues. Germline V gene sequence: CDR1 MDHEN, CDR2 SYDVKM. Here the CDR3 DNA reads TGTGCCAGCAGTCGGGGACAGGGGTCTCCCAGGAACGAGCAGTACGTC. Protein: CASSRGQGSPRNEQYV.

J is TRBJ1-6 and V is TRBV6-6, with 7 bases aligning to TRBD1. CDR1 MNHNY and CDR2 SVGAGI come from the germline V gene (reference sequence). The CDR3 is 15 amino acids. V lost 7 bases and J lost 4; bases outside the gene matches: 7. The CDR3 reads CASNNRDSYNSPLHF. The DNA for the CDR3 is TGTGCCAGCAACAATCGGGACAGTTATAATTCACCCCTCCACTTT.

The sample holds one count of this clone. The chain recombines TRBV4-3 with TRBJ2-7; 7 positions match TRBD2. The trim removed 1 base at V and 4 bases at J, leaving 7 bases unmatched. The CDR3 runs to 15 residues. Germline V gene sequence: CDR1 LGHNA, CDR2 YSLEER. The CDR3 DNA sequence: TGCGCCAGCAGCCAAGGCTGGTCTAGCGGTTACGAGCAGTACGTC. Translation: CASSQGWSSGYEQYV.

The CDR3 loop reads CASTLGYNYGYTF. CDR3 coding DNA: TGTGCCAGCACATTGGGTTATAACTATGGCTACACCTTC. The gene calls are TRBV6-7 and TRBJ1-2; no reliable D call. TRBV6-7 is labeled an ORF, and its function is uncertain. The CDR3 is 13 residues long. Trimming removed 7 bases at V and 1 base at J, with 10 bases between.

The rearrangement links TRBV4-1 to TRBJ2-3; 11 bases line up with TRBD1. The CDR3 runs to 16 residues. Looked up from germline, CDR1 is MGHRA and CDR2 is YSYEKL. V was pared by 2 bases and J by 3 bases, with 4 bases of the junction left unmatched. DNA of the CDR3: TGCGCCAGCAGCCAATCCGGGACAGGGGGTACAGATACGCAGTATTTT. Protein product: CASSQSGTGGTDTQYF.

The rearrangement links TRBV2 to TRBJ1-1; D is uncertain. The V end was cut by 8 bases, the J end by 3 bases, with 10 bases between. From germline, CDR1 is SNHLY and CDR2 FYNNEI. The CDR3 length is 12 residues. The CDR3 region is CASGLLDTEAFF. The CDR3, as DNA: TGTGCCAGCGGCCTATTAGACACTGAAGCTTTCTTT.

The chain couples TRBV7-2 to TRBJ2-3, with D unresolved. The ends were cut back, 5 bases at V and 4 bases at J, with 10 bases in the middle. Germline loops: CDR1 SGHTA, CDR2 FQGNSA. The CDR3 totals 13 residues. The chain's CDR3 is CASSPYFADTQYF. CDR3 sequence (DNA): TGTGCCAGCAGCCCATACTTCGCAGATACGCAGTATTTT. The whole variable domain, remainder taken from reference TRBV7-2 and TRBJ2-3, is GAGVSQSPSNKVTEKGKDVELRCDPISGHTALYWYRQSLGQGLEFLIYFQGNSAPDKSGLPSDRFSAERTGGSVSTLTIQRTQQEDSAVYLCASSPYFADTQYFGPGTRLTVL.

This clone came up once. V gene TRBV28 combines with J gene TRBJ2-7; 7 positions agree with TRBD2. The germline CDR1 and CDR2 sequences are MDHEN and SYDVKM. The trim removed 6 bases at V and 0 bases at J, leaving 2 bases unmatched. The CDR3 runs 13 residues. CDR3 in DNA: TGTGCCAGCAGCCCGGGAGGCTCCTACGAGCAGTACGTC. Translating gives CASSPGGSYEQYV.

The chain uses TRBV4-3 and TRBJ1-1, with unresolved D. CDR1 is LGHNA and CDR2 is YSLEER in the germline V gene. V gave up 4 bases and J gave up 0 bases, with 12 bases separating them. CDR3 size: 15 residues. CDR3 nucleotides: TGCGCCAGCAGCCTTGGACGGAACATGAACACTGAAGCTTTCTTT. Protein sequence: CASSLGRNMNTEAFF.

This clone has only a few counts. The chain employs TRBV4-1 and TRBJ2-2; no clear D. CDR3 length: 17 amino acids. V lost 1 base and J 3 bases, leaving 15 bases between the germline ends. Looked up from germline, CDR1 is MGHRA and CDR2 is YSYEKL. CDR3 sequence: CASSQANLVGYTGELFF. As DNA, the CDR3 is TGCGCCAGCAGCCAAGCCAACCTCGTAGGATACACCGGGGAGCTGTTTTTT.

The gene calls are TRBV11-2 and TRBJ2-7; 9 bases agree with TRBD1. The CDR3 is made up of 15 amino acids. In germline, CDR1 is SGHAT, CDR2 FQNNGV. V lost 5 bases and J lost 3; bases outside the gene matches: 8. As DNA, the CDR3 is TGTGCCAGCAGCCGGGGACAGGGCGTGTACTACGAGCAGTACGTC. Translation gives CASSRGQGVYYEQYV.

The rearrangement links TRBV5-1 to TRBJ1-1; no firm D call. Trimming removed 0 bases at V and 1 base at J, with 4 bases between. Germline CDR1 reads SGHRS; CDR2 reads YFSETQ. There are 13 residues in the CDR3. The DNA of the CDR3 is TGCGCCAGCAGCTTGGGACGGAACACTGAAGCTTTCTTT. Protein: CASSLGRNTEAFF.

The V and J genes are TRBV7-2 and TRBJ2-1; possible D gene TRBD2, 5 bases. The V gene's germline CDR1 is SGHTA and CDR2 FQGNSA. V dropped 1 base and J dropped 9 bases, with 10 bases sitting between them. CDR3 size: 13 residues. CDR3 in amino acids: CASSLGLASEQFF. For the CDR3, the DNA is TGTGCCAGCAGCTTAGGCCTAGCTAGTGAGCAGTTCTTC.

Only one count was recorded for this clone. The CDR3 DNA follows: TGTGCCAGCAGTTCAGGGTACCCCTACGAGCAGTACGTC. Its translation is CASSSGYPYEQYV. J is TRBJ2-7 and V is TRBV6-6, with D perhaps matching TRBD1 (5 bases). The CDR3 covers 13 residues. Trimming pared 4 bases from V and 2 bases from J, leaving 9 bases between. CDR1 and CDR2 from the germline V gene are MNHNY and SVGAGI (reference sequence).

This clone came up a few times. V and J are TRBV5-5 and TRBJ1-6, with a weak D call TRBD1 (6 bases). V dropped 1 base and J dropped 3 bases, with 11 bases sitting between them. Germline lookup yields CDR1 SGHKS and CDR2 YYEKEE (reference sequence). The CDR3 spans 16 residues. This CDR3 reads CASSLLDRLYNSPLHF. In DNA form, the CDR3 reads TGTGCCAGCAGCTTGCTGGACAGACTCTATAATTCACCCCTCCACTTT.

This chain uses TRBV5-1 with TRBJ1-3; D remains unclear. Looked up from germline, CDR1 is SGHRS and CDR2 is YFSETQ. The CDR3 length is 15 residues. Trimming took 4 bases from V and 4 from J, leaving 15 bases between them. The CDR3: CASSPGRGAGNTIYF. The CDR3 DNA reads TGCGCCAGCAGCCCCGGTCGGGGAGCCGGAAACACCATATATTTT.

CDR3 DNA sequence: TGTGCCAGTAGTATAGTCGGAGCTTACAATGAGCAGTTCTTC. It codes for CASSIVGAYNEQFF. The chain links TRBV19 to TRBJ2-1; D call uncertain. Trimming removed 1 base at V and 4 bases at J, with 8 bases between. CDR1 and CDR2 from the germline V gene are LNHDA and SQIVND (reference sequence). The CDR3 contains 14 residues.

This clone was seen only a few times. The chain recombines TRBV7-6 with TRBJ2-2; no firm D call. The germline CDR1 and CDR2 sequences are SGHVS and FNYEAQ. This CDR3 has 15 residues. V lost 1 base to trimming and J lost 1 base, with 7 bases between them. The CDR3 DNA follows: TGTGCCAGCAGCTTAGGTCTAGGGAACACCGGGGAGCTGTTTTTT. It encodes CASSLGLGNTGELFF.

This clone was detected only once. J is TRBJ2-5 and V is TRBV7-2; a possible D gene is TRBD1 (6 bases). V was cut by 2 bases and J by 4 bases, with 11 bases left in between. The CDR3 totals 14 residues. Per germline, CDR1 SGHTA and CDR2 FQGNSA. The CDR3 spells CASSLTGLLETQYF. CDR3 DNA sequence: TGTGCCAGCAGCTTAACAGGGCTCCTAGAGACCCAGTACTTC.

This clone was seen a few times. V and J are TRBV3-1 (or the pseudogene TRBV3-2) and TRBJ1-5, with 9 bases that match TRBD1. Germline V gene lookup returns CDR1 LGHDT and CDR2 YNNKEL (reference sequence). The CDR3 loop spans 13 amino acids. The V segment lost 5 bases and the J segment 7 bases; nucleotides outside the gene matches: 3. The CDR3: CASSNRGPQPQHF. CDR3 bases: TGTGCCAGCAGCAACAGGGGGCCCCAGCCCCAGCATTTT.

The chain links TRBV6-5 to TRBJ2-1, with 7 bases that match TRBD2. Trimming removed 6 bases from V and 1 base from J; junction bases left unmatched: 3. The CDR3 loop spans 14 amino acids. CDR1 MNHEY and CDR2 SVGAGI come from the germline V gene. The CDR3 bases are TGTGCCAGCAGACCGGGGGGTTCCTACAATGAGCAGTTCTTC. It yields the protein CASRPGGSYNEQFF.

The CDR3 loop reads CASSGRTGGASEAFF. Here the CDR3 DNA reads TGTGCCAGCAGCGGCCGGACAGGGGGCGCGTCTGAAGCTTTCTTT. The chain links TRBV9 to TRBJ1-1; TRBD1 matches at 11 bases. This CDR3 region has 15 residues. J lost 6 bases, V lost 3 bases, and 7 bases had no gene match. Germline V gene sequence: CDR1 SGDLS, CDR2 YYNGEE.

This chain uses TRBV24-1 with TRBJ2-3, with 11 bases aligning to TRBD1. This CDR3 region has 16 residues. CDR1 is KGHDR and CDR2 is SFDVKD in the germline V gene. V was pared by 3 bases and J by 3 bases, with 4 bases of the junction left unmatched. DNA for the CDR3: TGTGCCACCAGTGATCCCGGGACAGGGGGAACAGATACGCAGTATTTT. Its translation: CATSDPGTGGTDTQYF.

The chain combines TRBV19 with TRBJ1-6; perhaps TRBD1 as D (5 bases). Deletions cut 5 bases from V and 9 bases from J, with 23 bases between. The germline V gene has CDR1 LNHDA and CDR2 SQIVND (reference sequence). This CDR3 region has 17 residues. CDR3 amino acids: CASSSPSGITQGSPLHF. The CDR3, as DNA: TGTGCCAGTAGTTCCCCCTCGGGCATAACGCAGGGTTCACCCCTCCACTTT.

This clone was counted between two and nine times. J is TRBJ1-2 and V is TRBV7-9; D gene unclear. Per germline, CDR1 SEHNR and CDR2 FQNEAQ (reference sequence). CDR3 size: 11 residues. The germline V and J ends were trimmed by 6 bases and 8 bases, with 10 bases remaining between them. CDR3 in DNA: TGTGCCAGCAGGCCTTGGGAAGGCTACACCTTC. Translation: CASRPWEGYTF.

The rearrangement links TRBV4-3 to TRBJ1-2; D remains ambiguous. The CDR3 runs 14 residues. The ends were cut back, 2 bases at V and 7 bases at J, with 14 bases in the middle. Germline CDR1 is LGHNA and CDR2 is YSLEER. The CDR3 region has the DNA TGCGCCAGCAGCCAAAAACACCCTGAGGCTGGCTACACCTTC. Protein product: CASSQKHPEAGYTF.

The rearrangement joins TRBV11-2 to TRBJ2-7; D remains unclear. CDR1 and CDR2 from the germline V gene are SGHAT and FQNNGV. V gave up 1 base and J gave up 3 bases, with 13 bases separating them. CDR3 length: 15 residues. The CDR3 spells CASSLGQSNLYEQYV. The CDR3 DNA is TGTGCCAGCAGCTTAGGTCAAAGCAATCTCTACGAGCAGTACGTC.